A few counts support the clone carrying this T cell receptor beta chain. What it binds is not known. This sample was taken from a study of identical twins. Study-level results: Alpha sequences that were out-of-frame and twin-shared showed an excess of low generation probability.

MiXCR, applied by TCRdb to the 5' RACE reads, yields one record per CDR3 protein. This sample has hundreds of thousands of distinct CDR3 sequences, with approximately 24% found just once. The junction had 6 bases not matched to a gene; V was cut back by 7 bases and J by 7 bases. Germline values: CDR1 SGHRS, CDR2 YFSETQ. The CDR3 totals 13 residues. Every sampled donor was Caucasian and healthy. The data also belong to a second study, concerning T cells expressing NK-cell markers. That report adds: The authors derived TCR beta repertoires from sorted CD3+CD56+NKG2C+, CD3+CD56+NKG2C- and CD3+CD56-NKG2C+ T cells.

This TCR was recovered from a woman between 18 and 30 years old in good health. The sample was CD4+ T cells sorted from blood. The rearrangement joins TRBV5-1 to TRBJ2-4, with 9 bases lining up with TRBD2. The CDR3 nucleotides are TGCGCCAGCGGTAGCGGGAGCGGCAACATTCAGTACTTC. Protein sequence: CASGSGSGNIQYF.